The 6 T cell receptor beta chains in this list originate from one sample, sequenced in a study of response to subunit inactivated influenza vaccine. Each CDR3 protein is one row after TCRdb ran MiXCR on the RT-PCR reads. The table lists 500,000 or so distinct CDR3 sequences, 16% of them singletons, with about 3% in the top ten. The material was CD4+ T cells sorted from PBMCs, obtained about 24 months after vaccination. All receptors derive from a man in his fifties or sixties who received an inactivated influenza vaccine.

The table lists this clonotype with a few counts. The chain uses TRBV25-1 and TRBJ1-1, with 7 bases that match TRBD1. The CDR3 is 15 amino acids. V lost 3 bases and J lost 3; bases outside the gene matches: 7. Germline loops: CDR1 MGHDK, CDR2 SYGVNS. The CDR3 sequence: CASSDPRQGDTEAFF. The CDR3 DNA reads as TGTGCCAGCAGTGACCCAAGACAGGGCGACACTGAAGCTTTCTTT.

This clonotype came up a few times. The J gene is TRBJ2-7, the V gene TRBV5-1, with D possibly being TRBD1 (6 bases). CDR1 and CDR2 (germline): SGHRS, YFSETQ. The V and J ends lost 5 bases and 4 bases respectively, with 13 bases between them. The CDR3 loop spans 13 amino acids. The CDR3 reads CASSPGTRYEQYF. CDR3 DNA: TGCGCCAGCAGTCCCGGGACAAGGTACGAGCAGTACTTC. The whole variable domain, filled in from reference TRBV5-1 and TRBJ2-7, reads KAGVTQTPRYLIKTRGQQVTLSCSPISGHRSVSWYQQTPGQGLQFLFEYFSETQRNKGNFPGRFSGRQFSNSRSEMNVSTLELGDSALYLCASSPGTRYEQYFGPGTRLTVT.

This clonotype was seen at least ten times. This rearrangement joins TRBV24-1 to TRBJ2-1; D perhaps matches TRBD2 (12 bases). The CDR3 totals 18 residues. From germline, CDR1 is KGHDR and CDR2 SFDVKD. The V gene lost 2 bases and the J gene lost 8 bases, with 24 bases spanning the gap. This chain's CDR3 is CATSDWTGGLAGGDEQFF. Here the CDR3 DNA reads TGTGCCACCAGTGATTGGACAGGGGGCCTAGCGGGAGGGGATGAGCAGTTCTTC.

The sample holds many counts of this clonotype. CDR3 DNA sequence: TGTGCCAGCAGCGTAGTATTAGGGGGTAATAAAGAGCAGTTCTTC. Its translation is CASSVVLGGNKEQFF. The V and J genes are TRBV6-1 and TRBJ2-1, with a tentative D call TRBD1 (6 bases). The V end lost 6 bases, the J end lost 10 bases, and 22 bases lay between the germline ends. The CDR3 is 15 amino acids. Germline CDR1 reads MNHNS; CDR2 reads SASEGT.

The chain carries TRBV6-2 or TRBV6-3 and TRBJ2-1, with TRBD2 matching over 10 bases. J was trimmed by 3 bases and V by 0 bases; bases with no gene match: 2. The CDR3 sequence is 16 residues long. Germline-derived CDR1 and CDR2 are MNHEY and SVGEGT. The CDR3: CASSYSLAGVYNEQFF. For the CDR3, the DNA is TGTGCCAGCAGTTACTCGCTAGCGGGAGTCTACAATGAGCAGTTCTTC.

The genes are TRBV6-4 and TRBJ1-5; TRBD1 might be the D (6 bases). V gave up 6 bases and J gave up 3 bases, with 21 bases separating them. This CDR3 spans 17 amino acids. CDR1 is MRHNA, CDR2 SNTAGT, per germline. This chain's CDR3 is CASRNGKTTGDNQPQHF. CDR3 DNA sequence: TGTGCCAGCAGGAATGGCAAAACGACAGGAGACAATCAGCCCCAGCATTTT.